Listed below are T cell receptor beta chains from one sample, sequenced in a study of blood T cells in healthy people across ages. TCRdb re-called the 5' RACE reads through MiXCR, storing one row per CDR3 protein. The data show approximately 700,000 distinct CDR3 sequences, about 30% seen once. The specimen sequenced was blood. Every receptor here comes from an elderly woman in good health. CDR3s include the opening cysteine and the closing phenylalanine or tryptophan. D genes are given only for firm matches.

CDR3 protein | V gene | D gene | J gene
CASSQETSGVYEQYF | TRBV4-1 | TRBD2 | TRBJ2-7
CASSVVGLTDTQYF | TRBV9 | NA | TRBJ2-3
CASSYLDRVLNTEAFF | TRBV6-2/TRBV6-3 | TRBD1 | TRBJ1-1
CSARVDNNYGYTF | TRBV20-1 | NA | TRBJ1-2
CASSEGRGNGYTF | TRBV2 | NA | TRBJ1-2
CASSRGYGAFF | TRBV5-6 | NA | TRBJ1-1
CASSLTDRFYEQYF | TRBV7-2 | NA | TRBJ2-7
CTSSLWRGGGEQFF | TRBV27 | TRBD2 | TRBJ2-1
CASSYSGQPTDTQYF | TRBV6-6 | NA | TRBJ2-3
CASSHEGRPNEKLFF | TRBV7-9 | NA | TRBJ1-4
CSARDTRVQTSYEQYF | TRBV20-1 | NA | NA
CASSLGFDTQYF | TRBV7-9 | NA | TRBJ2-3
CASSFSGDYEQYF | TRBV7-2 | TRBD2 | TRBJ2-7
CASRGLGAGELFF | TRBV6-2/TRBV6-3 | NA | TRBJ2-2
CSARQGAANEKLFF | TRBV20-1 | TRBD1 | TRBJ1-4
CASSQNGAAGDQETQYF | TRBV7-9 | NA | TRBJ2-5
CASSGMRGAGAHYEQYF | TRBV2 | TRBD2 | TRBJ2-7